This TCR beta chain was identified in a study of CD8+ T cells in alopecia areata listed by TCRdb under 2018. For the study in its entirety: To study T cell clonal expansion in alopecia areata, the researchers applied high-throughput TCRbeta sequencing to both the C3H/HeJ mouse model and human patients. On the human side, TCRbeta sequencing was run on scalp tissue and on sorted CD4+ and CD8+ peripheral blood T cells from healthy controls and from alopecia areata patients with either patchy or totalis/universalis disease. Clonality in the scalp was compared among normal scalp (n=4), patchy alopecia areata scalp (n=8), and alopecia totalis/universalis scalp (n=8). RNA was extracted with the PAXgene miRNA kit for fixed scalp, the miRNeasy kit for PBMCs, and the RNeasy kit for mouse skin. immunoSEQ multiplex PCR using 35 Vbeta forward primers and 13 Jbeta reverse primers was used to amplify TCRbeta CDR3 regions. What the work shows at the level of the full study, not this receptor alone: Lesional scalp, especially in alopecia totalis/universalis, showed higher clonality and more expanded CD8+ clones than normal scalp, suggesting antigenic drive. Scalp TCR repertoire analysis is complicated because resident alphabeta T cells in normal human skin are also sequenced, whereas mouse skin is dominated by gammadelta T cells. TCR sequences shared between patients were less clear than in mice, possibly partly because of HLA diversity in the patient population.

PBMCs were isolated by density centrifugation and stained for CD3, CD4 and CD8, and CD4+ and CD8+ T cells were sorted on a FACSAria. Unaffected controls provided scalp biopsies and blood samples. The CDR3 runs 13 amino acids, cysteine and phenylalanine included. Only CDR3 DNA remains: 39 bases, in frame from the first base. CDR1 SQVTM and CDR2 ANQGSEA are derived from the germline V gene. Trimmed from V: 6 bases; trimmed from J: 7 bases; junction bases lacking a gene match: 7. This clone was seen only a few times. Its specific antigen is unknown. Base-call qualities are not available, and no considerably larger clone is one nucleotide away. Library method: the immunoSEQ multiplex PCR assay. RNA was extracted from all samples and reverse transcribed into cDNA as template for TCR sequencing. SuperScript III was used to make first-strand cDNA, primed with a 2:1 mix of oligo-dT and random hexamers. A synthetic immune receptor repertoire was used to assess amplification bias, and residual bias was removed computationally. The authors processed their data as follows. Raw reads were preprocessed for error removal, and CDR3 was defined according to IMGT conventions as running from the conserved cysteine to phenylalanine. Clonality was calculated as 1 minus Shannon entropy normalized by log2 of the number of productive unique TCRs. Whether scalp clones were CD4 or CD8 was inferred by matching scalp TCRbeta sequences against CD4 and CD8 repertoires sorted from blood. Not all clones reach the TCRdb copy of this immuneACCESS table, which keeps in-frame sequences only. Checked studies attribute under half of the gap to unresolved V genes and leave the rest unexplained. The DNA gave D and trimming, while V, J and clone size come from that table. The sample contains about 200,000 clones, approximately 53% of them found a single time. Around 5% of the sample is held by the ten biggest clonotypes.

Recombination joined TRBV29-1 with TRBJ1-5, with 9 bases in between that match TRBD1. This receptor was obtained from a human donor in good health. Sequenced material: CD8+ T cells sorted from blood. The CDR3 protein sequence reads: CSVETGGGQPQHF. The DNA reads as follows: TGCAGCGTCGAGACAGGGGGAGGACAGCCCCAGCATTTT.